One and the same sample provided the 3 T cell receptor beta chains below, sequenced in a study of T cells in Graves' hyperthyroidism and ophthalmopathy. RNA transcripts provided the source from which TCR beta CDR3 regions were amplified. HTBI primers were the set used in a first-round RT-PCR of the TCR CDR3. A single record per CDR3 protein comes from TCRdb applying MiXCR to the multiplex PCR reads. The table records roughly 570,000 distinct CDR3 sequences, approximately 15% of them present only once. The source material was blood. The receptors shown here come from a woman aged 25 to 39 with Graves' hyperthyroidism.

The chain carries TRBV6-1 and TRBJ2-4, with 9 bases lining up with TRBD1. The CDR3 is 15 amino acids. Trimming removed 7 bases from V and 5 bases from J; junction bases left unmatched: 9. Looked up from germline, CDR1 is MNHNS and CDR2 is SASEGT. The CDR3 sequence is CASTQTGGPQNIQYF. CDR3 in DNA: TGTGCCAGCACCCAGACAGGGGGTCCCCAAAACATTCAGTACTTC.

This clonotype was picked up many times. The chain employs TRBV2 and TRBJ1-5; TRBD1 agrees at 8 bases. Germline CDR1 is SNHLY and CDR2 is FYNNEI. The CDR3 consists of 15 residues. The trim removed 6 bases at V and 0 bases at J, leaving 4 bases unmatched. This chain's CDR3 is CASRGTGLSNQPQHF. CDR3 nucleotides: TGTGCCAGCAGAGGGACAGGACTTAGCAATCAGCCCCAGCATTTT.

The V and J genes are TRBV10-2 and TRBJ2-1, with D perhaps being TRBD1 or TRBD2 (5 bases each). The length of the CDR3 is 14 residues. Trimming pared 3 bases from V and 14 bases from J, leaving 20 bases between. The germline V gene has CDR1 WSHSY and CDR2 SAAADI. CDR3 loop: CASSDLVGTLLEFF. DNA for the CDR3: TGCGCCAGCAGTGACCTAGTAGGGACCCTTCTAGAGTTCTTC.